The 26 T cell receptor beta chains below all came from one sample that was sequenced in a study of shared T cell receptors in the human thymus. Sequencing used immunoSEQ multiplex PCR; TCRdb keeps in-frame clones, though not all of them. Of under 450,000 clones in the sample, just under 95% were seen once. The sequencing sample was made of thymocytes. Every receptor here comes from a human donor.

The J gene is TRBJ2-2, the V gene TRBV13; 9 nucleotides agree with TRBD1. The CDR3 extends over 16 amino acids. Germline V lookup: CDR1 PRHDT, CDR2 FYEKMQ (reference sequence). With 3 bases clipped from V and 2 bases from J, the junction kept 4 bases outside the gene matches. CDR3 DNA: TGTGCCAGCAGCTTTCCGGGACAGGGAAACACCGGGGAGCTGTTTTTT. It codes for CASSFPGQGNTGELFF.

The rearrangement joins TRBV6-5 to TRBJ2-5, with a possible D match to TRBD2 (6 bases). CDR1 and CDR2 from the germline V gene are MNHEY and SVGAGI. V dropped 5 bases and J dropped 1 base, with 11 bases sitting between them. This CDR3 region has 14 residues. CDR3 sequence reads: CASSPRLVQETQYF. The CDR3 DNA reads TGTGCCAGCAGTCCCAGACTAGTCCAAGAGACCCAGTACTTC.

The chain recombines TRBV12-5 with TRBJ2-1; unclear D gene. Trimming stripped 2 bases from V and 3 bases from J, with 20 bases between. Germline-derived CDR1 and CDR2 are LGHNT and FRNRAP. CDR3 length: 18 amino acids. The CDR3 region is CASGLTPRPFLIYNEQFF. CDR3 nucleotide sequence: TGTGCTAGTGGTTTGACCCCACGACCCTTCCTCATCTACAATGAGCAGTTCTTC.

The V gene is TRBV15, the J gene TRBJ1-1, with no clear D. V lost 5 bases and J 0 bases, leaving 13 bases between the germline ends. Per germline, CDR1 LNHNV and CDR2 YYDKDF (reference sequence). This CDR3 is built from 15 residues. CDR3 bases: TGTGCCACCAGCCCCGATGGAATGATGAACACTGAAGCTTTCTTT. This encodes CATSPDGMMNTEAFF.

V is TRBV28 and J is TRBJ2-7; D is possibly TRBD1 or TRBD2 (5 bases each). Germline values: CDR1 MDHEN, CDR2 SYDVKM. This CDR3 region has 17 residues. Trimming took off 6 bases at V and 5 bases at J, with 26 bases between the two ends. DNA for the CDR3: TGTGCCAGCAGATCCCCAGTCAGGGAGATAGAAGTCCACGAGCAGTACTTC. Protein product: CASRSPVREIEVHEQYF.

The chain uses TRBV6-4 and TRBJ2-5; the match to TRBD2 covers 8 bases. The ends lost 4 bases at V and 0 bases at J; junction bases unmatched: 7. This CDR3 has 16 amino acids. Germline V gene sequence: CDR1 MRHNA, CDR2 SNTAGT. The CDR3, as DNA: TGTGCCAGCAGTGGGGAAGCGGGAGAGGACCAAGAGACCCAGTACTTC. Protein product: CASSGEAGEDQETQYF.

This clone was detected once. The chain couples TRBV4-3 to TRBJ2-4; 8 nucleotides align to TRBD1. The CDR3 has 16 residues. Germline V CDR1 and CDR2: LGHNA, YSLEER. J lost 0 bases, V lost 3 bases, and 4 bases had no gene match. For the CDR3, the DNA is TGCGCCAGCAGCCAGGGACAGGTTTCAGCCAAAAACATTCAGTACTTC. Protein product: CASSQGQVSAKNIQYF.

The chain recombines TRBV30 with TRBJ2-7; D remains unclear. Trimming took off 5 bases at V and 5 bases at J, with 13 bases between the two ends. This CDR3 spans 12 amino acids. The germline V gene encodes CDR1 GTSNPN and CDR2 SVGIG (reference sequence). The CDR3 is CAWPFVVDEQYF. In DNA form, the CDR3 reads TGTGCCTGGCCCTTCGTTGTGGACGAGCAGTACTTC.

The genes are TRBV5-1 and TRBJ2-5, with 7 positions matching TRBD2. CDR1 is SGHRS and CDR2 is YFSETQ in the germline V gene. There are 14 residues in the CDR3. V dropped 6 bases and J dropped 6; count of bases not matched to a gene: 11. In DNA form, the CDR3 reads TGCGCCAGCACCGGGGGGAAAGGGAGGAAGACCCAGTACTTC. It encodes CASTGGKGRKTQYF.

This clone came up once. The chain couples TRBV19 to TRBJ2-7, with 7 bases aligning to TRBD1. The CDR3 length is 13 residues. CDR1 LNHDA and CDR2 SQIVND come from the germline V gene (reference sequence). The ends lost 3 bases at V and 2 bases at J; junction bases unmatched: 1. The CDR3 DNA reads TGTGCCAGTAGTATCGGGACAGCCTACGAGCAGTACTTC. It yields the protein CASSIGTAYEQYF.

The CDR3 protein is CASTSGNTGELFF. DNA for the CDR3: TGTGCCAGCACTAGCGGGAACACCGGGGAGCTGTTTTTT. V usage is TRBV9 and J usage is TRBJ2-2, with TRBD2 matching 7 bases. V lost 6 bases, J lost 1 base, and 0 bases stayed unmatched. The CDR3 has 13 amino acids. CDR1 is SGDLS, CDR2 YYNGEE, per germline.

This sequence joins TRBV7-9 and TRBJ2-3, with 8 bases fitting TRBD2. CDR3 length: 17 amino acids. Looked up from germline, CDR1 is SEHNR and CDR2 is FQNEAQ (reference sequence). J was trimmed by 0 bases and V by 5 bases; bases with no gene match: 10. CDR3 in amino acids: CASSPLGVAGSTDTQYF. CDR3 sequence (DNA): TGTGCCAGCAGCCCACTCGGAGTAGCGGGGAGCACAGATACGCAGTATTTT. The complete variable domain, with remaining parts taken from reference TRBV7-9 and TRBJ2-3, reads DTGVSQNPRHKITKRGQNVTFRCDPISEHNRLYWYRQTLGQGPEFLTYFQNEAQLEKSRLLSDRFSAERPKGSFSTLEIQRTEQGDSAMYLCASSPLGVAGSTDTQYFGPGTRLTVL.

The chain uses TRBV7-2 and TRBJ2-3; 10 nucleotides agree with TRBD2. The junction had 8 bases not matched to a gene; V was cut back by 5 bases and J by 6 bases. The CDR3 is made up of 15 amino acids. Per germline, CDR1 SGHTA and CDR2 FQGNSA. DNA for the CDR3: TGTGCCAGCAGCGCCAGCGGGAGGGCTTGGGATACGCAGTATTTT. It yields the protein CASSASGRAWDTQYF. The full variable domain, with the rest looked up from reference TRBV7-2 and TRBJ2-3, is GAGVSQSPSNKVTEKGKDVELRCDPISGHTALYWYRQSLGQGLEFLIYFQGNSAPDKSGLPSDRFSAERTGGSVSTLTIQRTQQEDSAVYLCASSASGRAWDTQYFGPGTRLTVL.

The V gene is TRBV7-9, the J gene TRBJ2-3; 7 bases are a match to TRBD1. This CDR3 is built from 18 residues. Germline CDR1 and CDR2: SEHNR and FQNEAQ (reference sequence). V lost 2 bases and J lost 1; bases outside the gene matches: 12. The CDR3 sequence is CASSLRTILGGCTDTQYF. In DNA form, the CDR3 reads TGTGCCAGCAGCTTACGGACGATCCTAGGGGGCTGCACAGATACGCAGTATTTT.

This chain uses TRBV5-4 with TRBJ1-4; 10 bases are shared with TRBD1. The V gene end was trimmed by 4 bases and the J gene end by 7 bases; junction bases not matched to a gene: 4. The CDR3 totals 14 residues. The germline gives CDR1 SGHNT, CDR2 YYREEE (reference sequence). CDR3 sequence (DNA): TGTGCCAGCAGCCGGACAGGGGGAGGTGAAAAACTGTTTTTT. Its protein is CASSRTGGGEKLFF.

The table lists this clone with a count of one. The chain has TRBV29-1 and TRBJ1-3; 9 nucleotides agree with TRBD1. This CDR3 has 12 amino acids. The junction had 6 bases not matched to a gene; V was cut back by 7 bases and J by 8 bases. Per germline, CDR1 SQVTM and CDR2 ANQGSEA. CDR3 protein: CSAQTGGHTIYF. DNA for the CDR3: TGCAGCGCCCAGACAGGGGGGCACACCATATATTTT.

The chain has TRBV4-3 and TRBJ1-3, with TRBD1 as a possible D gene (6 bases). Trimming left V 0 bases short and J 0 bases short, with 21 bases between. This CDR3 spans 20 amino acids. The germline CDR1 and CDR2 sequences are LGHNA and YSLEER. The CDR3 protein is CASSQEKVTGRELSGNTIYF. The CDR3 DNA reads TGCGCCAGCAGCCAAGAAAAGGTGACAGGTCGGGAGCTCTCTGGAAACACCATATATTTT.

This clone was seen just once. CDR3 sequence (DNA): TGTGCCAGCAGGCCAGGACAGAACACTGAAGCTTTCTTT. Translating it yields CASRPGQNTEAFF. V and J are TRBV5-4 and TRBJ1-1; D perhaps matches TRBD1 (5 bases). This CDR3 spans 13 amino acids. Germline CDR1 SGHNT, CDR2 YYREEE (reference sequence). Trimming took off 5 bases at V and 1 base at J, with 9 bases between the two ends.

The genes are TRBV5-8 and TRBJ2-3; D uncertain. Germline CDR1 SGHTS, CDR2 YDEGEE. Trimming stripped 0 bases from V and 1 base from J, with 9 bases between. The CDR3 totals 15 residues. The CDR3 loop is CASSLESAGTDTQYF. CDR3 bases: TGTGCCAGCAGCTTGGAGTCGGCCGGCACAGATACGCAGTATTTT.

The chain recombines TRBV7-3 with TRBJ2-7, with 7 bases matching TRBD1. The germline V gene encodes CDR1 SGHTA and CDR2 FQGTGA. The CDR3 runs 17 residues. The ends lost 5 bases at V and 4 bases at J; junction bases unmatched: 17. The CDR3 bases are TGTGCCAGCAGCCACGCCACACAGGGGCCTCTCGATTACGAGCAGTACTTC. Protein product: CASSHATQGPLDYEQYF.

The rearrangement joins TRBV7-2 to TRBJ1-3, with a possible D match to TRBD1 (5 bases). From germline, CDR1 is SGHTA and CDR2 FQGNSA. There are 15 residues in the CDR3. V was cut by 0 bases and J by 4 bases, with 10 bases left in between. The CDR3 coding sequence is TGTGCCAGCAGCTTAGCCGCAGGGACGGGAAACACCATATATTTT. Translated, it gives CASSLAAGTGNTIYF.

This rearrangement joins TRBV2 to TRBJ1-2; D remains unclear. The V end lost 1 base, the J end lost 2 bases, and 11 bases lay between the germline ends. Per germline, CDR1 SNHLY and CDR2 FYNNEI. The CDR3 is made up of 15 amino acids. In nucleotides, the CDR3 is TGTGCCAGCAGTGAAGGTCACCATACGAACTATGGCTACACCTTC. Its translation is CASSEGHHTNYGYTF.

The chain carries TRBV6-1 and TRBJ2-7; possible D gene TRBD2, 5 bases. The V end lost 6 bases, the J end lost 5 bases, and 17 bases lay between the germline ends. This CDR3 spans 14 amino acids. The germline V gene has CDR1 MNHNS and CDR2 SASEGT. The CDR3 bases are TGTGCCAGCAGCTGCGAGGGAACGTGGCACGAGCAGTACTTC. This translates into CASSCEGTWHEQYF.

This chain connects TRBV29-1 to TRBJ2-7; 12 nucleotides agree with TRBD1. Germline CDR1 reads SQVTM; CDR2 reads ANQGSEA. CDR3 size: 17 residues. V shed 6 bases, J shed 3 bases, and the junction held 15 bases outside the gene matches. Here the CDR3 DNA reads TGCAGCGTCCACCGGGACAGGGGGCAGGGACGAAGCTACGAGCAGTACTTC. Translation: CSVHRDRGQGRSYEQYF.

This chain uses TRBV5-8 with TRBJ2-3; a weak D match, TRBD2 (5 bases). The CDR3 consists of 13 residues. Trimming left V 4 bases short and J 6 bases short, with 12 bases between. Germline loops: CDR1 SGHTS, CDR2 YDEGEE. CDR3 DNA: TGTGCCAGCAGCCGCCGACTATCGGATACGCAGTATTTT. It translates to CASSRRLSDTQYF.

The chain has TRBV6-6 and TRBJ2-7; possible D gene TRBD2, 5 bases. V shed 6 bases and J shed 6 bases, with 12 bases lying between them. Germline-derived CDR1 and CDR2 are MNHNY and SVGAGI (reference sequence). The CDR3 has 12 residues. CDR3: CASSYKGSEQYF. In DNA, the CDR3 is TGTGCCAGCAGCTATAAAGGGAGCGAGCAGTACTTC.